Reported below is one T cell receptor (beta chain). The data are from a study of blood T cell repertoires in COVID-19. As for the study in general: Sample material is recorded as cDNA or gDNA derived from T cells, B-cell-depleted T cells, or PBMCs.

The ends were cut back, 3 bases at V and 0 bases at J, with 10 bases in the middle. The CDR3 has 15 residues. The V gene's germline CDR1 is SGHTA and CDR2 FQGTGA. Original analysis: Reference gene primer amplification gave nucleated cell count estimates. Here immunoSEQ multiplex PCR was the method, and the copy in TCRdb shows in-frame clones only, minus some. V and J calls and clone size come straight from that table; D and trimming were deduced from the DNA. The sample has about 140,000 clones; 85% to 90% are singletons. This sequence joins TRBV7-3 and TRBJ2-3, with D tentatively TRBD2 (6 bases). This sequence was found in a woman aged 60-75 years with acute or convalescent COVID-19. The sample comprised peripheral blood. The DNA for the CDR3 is TGTGCCAGCAGCTTTGACGGGGGAAGCACAGATACGCAGTATTTT. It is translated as CASSFDGGSTDTQYF. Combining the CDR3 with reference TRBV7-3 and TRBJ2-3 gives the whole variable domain GAGVSQTPSNKVTEKGKYVELRCDPISGHTALYWYRQSLGQGPEFLIYFQGTGAADDSGLPNDRFFAVRPEGSVSTLKIQRTERGDSAVYLCASSFDGGSTDTQYFGPGTRLTVL.